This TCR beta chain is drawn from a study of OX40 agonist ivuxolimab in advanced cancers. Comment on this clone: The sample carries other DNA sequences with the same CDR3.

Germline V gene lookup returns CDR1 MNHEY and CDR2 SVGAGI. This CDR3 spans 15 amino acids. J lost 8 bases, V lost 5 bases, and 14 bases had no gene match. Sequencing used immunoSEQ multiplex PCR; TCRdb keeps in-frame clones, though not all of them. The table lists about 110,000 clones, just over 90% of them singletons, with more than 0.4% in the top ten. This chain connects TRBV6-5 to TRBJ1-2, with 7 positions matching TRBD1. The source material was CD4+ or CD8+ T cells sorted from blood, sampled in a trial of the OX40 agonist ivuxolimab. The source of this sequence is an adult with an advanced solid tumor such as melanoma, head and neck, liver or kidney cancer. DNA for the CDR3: TGTGCCAGCAGTGCCCTAAGAGGGGGCGGGCGGGGCTACACCTTC. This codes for CASSALRGGGRGYTF.